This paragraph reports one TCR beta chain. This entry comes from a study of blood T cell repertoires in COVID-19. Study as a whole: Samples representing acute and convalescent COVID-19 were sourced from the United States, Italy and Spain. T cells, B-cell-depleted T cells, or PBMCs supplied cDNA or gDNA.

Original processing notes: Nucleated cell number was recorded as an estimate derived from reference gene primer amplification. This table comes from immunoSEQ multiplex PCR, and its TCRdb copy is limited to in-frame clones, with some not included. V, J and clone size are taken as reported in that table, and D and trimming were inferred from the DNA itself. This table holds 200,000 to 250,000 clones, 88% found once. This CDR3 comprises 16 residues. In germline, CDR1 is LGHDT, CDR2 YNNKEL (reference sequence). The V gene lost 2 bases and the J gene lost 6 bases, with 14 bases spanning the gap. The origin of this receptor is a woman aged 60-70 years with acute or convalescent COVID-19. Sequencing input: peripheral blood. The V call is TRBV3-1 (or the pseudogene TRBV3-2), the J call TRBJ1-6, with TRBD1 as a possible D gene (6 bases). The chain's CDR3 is CASSQSRGLGNSPLHF. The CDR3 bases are TGTGCCAGCAGCCAAAGCAGGGGCTTGGGTAATTCACCCCTCCACTTT.